These 23 T cell receptor beta chains share one sample of origin, sequenced in a study of OX40 agonist ivuxolimab in advanced cancers. Method: immunoSEQ multiplex PCR; TCRdb's copy keeps in-frame clones and lacks some. This sample yields fewer than 120,000 clones, of which approximately 89% are seen a single time; less than 0.35% belongs to the top ten. The sample here was CD4+ or CD8+ T cells sorted from blood, taken in a trial of the OX40 agonist ivuxolimab. All receptors derive from an adult with an advanced solid tumor such as melanoma, head and neck, liver or kidney cancer.

The chain is built from TRBV5-1 and TRBJ2-1; 11 bases map to TRBD2. The junction had 8 bases not matched to a gene; V was cut back by 0 bases and J by 6 bases. The CDR3 is 17 amino acids. CDR1 SGHRS and CDR2 YFSETQ come from the germline V gene. CDR3 in amino acids: CASSLDVVAGGLNEQFF. The CDR3 bases are TGCGCCAGCAGCTTGGATGTGGTAGCGGGAGGGCTCAATGAGCAGTTCTTC. The full variable domain, its missing parts supplied by reference TRBV5-1 and TRBJ2-1, is KAGVTQTPRYLIKTRGQQVTLSCSPISGHRSVSWYQQTPGQGLQFLFEYFSETQRNKGNFPGRFSGRQFSNSRSEMNVSTLELGDSALYLCASSLDVVAGGLNEQFFGPGTRLTVL.

The rearrangement joins TRBV7-3 to TRBJ2-1; D might be TRBD2 (6 bases). The CDR3 consists of 15 residues. Germline V gene sequence: CDR1 SGHTA, CDR2 FQGTGA. V was shortened by 4 bases and J by 4 bases, with 14 bases between the two germline ends. CDR3 DNA sequence: TGTGCCAGCAGCTCTGGGGGGTGGTTATACAATGAGCAGTTCTTC. It translates to CASSSGGWLYNEQFF. The full variable domain, rest sourced from reference TRBV7-3 and TRBJ2-1, is GAGVSQTPSNKVTEKGKYVELRCDPISGHTALYWYRQSLGQGPEFLIYFQGTGAADDSGLPNDRFFAVRPEGSVSTLKIQRTERGDSAVYLCASSSGGWLYNEQFFGPGTRLTVL.

The chain links TRBV4-1 to TRBJ2-1; no reliable D call. There are 15 residues in the CDR3. With 0 bases removed from V and 0 bases from J, the gap between germline ends came to 6 bases. CDR1 MGHRA and CDR2 YSYEKL come from the germline V gene. This chain's CDR3 is CASSQELSSYNEQFF. As DNA, the CDR3 is TGCGCCAGCAGCCAAGAGCTTAGCTCCTACAATGAGCAGTTCTTC.

The chain uses TRBV2 and TRBJ2-5; 9 nucleotides agree with TRBD1. Per the germline V gene, CDR1 is SNHLY and CDR2 is FYNNEI. V trimming: 5 bases; J trimming: 4 bases; junction bases outside the gene matches: 8. The CDR3 runs 15 residues. CDR3 sequence (DNA): TGTGCCAGCAGTCCTGGACAGGGGACGGCAGAGACCCAGTACTTC. It encodes CASSPGQGTAETQYF.

V and J are TRBV27 and TRBJ2-7, with 7 bases that match TRBD1. The CDR3 contains 16 residues. Germline CDR1 reads MNHEY; CDR2 reads SMNVEV (reference sequence). J gave up 0 bases and V 4 bases, and 9 bases lay outside the gene matches. The CDR3 is CASSSPLGTASYEQYF. The CDR3 coding sequence is TGTGCCAGCAGTTCACCCCTCGGGACAGCCTCCTACGAGCAGTACTTC.

The chain links TRBV19 to TRBJ1-6; D possibly corresponds to TRBD1 (6 bases). The CDR3 runs to 16 residues. Germline V gene data show CDR1 as LNHDA and CDR2 as SQIVND (reference sequence). V lost 0 bases and J 6 bases, leaving 12 bases between the germline ends. CDR3 protein: CASSIEAGESNSPLHF. CDR3 in DNA: TGTGCCAGTAGTATAGAAGCAGGGGAAAGTAATTCACCCCTCCACTTT.

The rearrangement links TRBV4-3 to TRBJ2-1, with TRBD2 identical over 7 bases. Trimming cost V 0 bases and J 8 bases; bases outside gene matches: 10. CDR3 length: 16 residues. Germline lookup yields CDR1 LGHNA and CDR2 YSLEER. The CDR3 sequence is CASSQEPLGRSDEQFF. The CDR3 nucleotides read TGCGCCAGCAGCCAAGAACCCCTCGGGAGGAGCGATGAGCAGTTCTTC.

This chain joins TRBV13 and TRBJ2-5; D may be TRBD2 (7 bases). Trimming pared 5 bases from V and 5 bases from J, leaving 12 bases between. The germline gives CDR1 PRHDT, CDR2 FYEKMQ (reference sequence). The length of the CDR3 is 13 residues. The CDR3 spells CASSRGAWETQYF. The DNA for the CDR3 is TGTGCCAGCAGCCGGGGGGCCTGGGAGACCCAGTACTTC.

The chain joins TRBV29-1 to TRBJ1-2, with D uncertain. V lost 7 bases and J lost 6, with 9 bases in between. The CDR3 totals 10 residues. Germline CDR1 reads SQVTM; CDR2 reads ANQGSEA. The CDR3 DNA follows: TGCAGCGCGGAGAGGGATGGCTACACCTTC. Amino acid sequence: CSAERDGYTF.

The chain couples TRBV9 to TRBJ2-2; no clear D. V lost 0 bases and J lost 1, with 10 bases in between. Germline V gene sequence: CDR1 SGDLS, CDR2 YYNGEE. The CDR3 runs 16 residues. The CDR3 sequence is CASSVGPHGNTGELFF. The DNA of the CDR3 is TGTGCCAGCAGCGTAGGACCACATGGGAACACCGGGGAGCTGTTTTTT.

V gene TRBV28 combines with J gene TRBJ1-2; D ambiguous. The CDR3 covers 13 residues. V lost 4 bases and J 5 bases, leaving 11 bases between the germline ends. Germline CDR1 and CDR2: MDHEN and SYDVKM. DNA of the CDR3: TGTGCCAGCAGTTCAAAAAACCAGTATGGCTACACCTTC. Encoded protein: CASSSKNQYGYTF.

The rearrangement links TRBV12-5 to TRBJ2-1; TRBD1 is a possible D gene (5 bases). The CDR3 length is 15 residues. CDR1 is LGHNT, CDR2 FRNRAP, per germline. Trimming shortened V by 6 bases and J by 4 bases, and 16 bases separated the two germline ends. In nucleotides, the CDR3 is TGTGCTAGTGGCCCAGCAGGGAATTTTTACAATGAGCAGTTCTTC. Protein: CASGPAGNFYNEQFF.

The V gene is TRBV6-1, the J gene TRBJ2-5; the D gene is possibly TRBD2 (6 bases). The V gene lost 2 bases and the J gene lost 5 bases, with 12 bases spanning the gap. Germline loops: CDR1 MNHNS, CDR2 SASEGT. This CDR3 spans 14 amino acids. In nucleotides, the CDR3 is TGTGCCAGCAGTGAATCTGGGACTTGGGAGACCCAGTACTTC. Residues: CASSESGTWETQYF.

J is TRBJ1-2 and V is TRBV7-3; D remains ambiguous. V was clipped by 5 bases and J by 2 bases, with 15 bases between them. Germline lookup yields CDR1 SGHTA and CDR2 FQGTGA. The CDR3 is 15 residues long. DNA for the CDR3: TGTGCCAGCAGCGTCACGCCGGGCTTGAACTATGGCTACACCTTC. Its protein product is CASSVTPGLNYGYTF.

V usage is TRBV23-1 and J usage is TRBJ1-1; the match to TRBD1 covers 12 bases. TRBV23-1 falls under the ORF class, with uncertain function. V trimming: 9 bases; J trimming: 8 bases; junction bases outside the gene matches: 16. The CDR3 length is 16 residues. Written as DNA, the CDR3 is TGCGCCAGAGGGACAGGGGGCGCGTCTTCTTTTCGAGAAGCTTTCTTT. Its protein product is CARGTGGASSFREAFF.

The gene calls are TRBV20-1 and TRBJ1-2, with 8 bases fitting TRBD1. This CDR3 contains 11 residues. Germline trimming cut 3 bases from V and 10 bases from J; bases unmatched to any gene: 4. Germline CDR1 is DFQATT and CDR2 is SNEGSKA (reference sequence). CDR3 sequence reads: CSARGQEDYTF. DNA of the CDR3: TGCAGTGCTAGGGGACAGGAGGACTACACCTTC.

This clone was seen once. The rearrangement uses TRBV9 and TRBJ2-7, with a possible D match to TRBD1 (5 bases). Trimming took 4 bases from V and 3 from J, leaving 14 bases between them. Per the germline V gene, CDR1 is SGDLS and CDR2 is YYNGEE. This CDR3 has 14 residues. The CDR3 DNA is TGTGCCAGCAGCCTAAGAGACAGAGGCTACGAGCAGTACTTC. As protein: CASSLRDRGYEQYF.

The chain combines TRBV7-2 with TRBJ2-7; TRBD2 agrees at 10 bases. The CDR3 covers 14 residues. The germline V gene encodes CDR1 SGHTA and CDR2 FQGNSA. With V trimmed by 6 bases and J by 2 bases, 4 bases remained unmatched. The CDR3 sequence is CASSRTSGAYEQYF. CDR3 coding DNA: TGTGCCAGCAGTCGGACTAGCGGTGCCTACGAGCAGTACTTC.

This clone was counted between two and nine times. Other DNA variants within this sample encode the same CDR3. This sequence joins TRBV9 and TRBJ1-3; no definite D call. This CDR3 has 12 residues. V lost 5 bases to trimming and J lost 0 bases, with 3 bases between them. Germline V gives CDR1 SGDLS, CDR2 YYNGEE. Here the CDR3 reads CASRGSGNTIYF. The CDR3 DNA reads as TGTGCCAGCAGGGGCTCTGGAAACACCATATATTTT.

This sequence joins TRBV15 and TRBJ1-1, with 7 nucleotides matching TRBD1. The germline V gene encodes CDR1 LNHNV and CDR2 YYDKDF (reference sequence). This CDR3 is 12 amino acids long. With 9 bases clipped from V and 1 base from J, the junction kept 2 bases outside the gene matches. In DNA, the CDR3 is TGTGCCACGGGACAGACGAACACTGAAGCTTTCTTT. It specifies CATGQTNTEAFF. The entire variable domain, with the rest obtained from reference TRBV15 and TRBJ1-1, is as follows: DAMVIQNPRYQVTQFGKPVTLSCSQTLNHNVMYWYQQKSSQAPKLLFHYYDKDFNNEADTPDNFQSRRPNTSFCFLDIRSPGLGDTAMYLCATGQTNTEAFFGQGTRLTVV.

The CDR3 DNA follows: TGTGCCGGTACCCAAGGGCTCGGGGATACGCAGTATTTT. Amino acids: CAGTQGLGDTQYF. The gene calls are TRBV10-3 and TRBJ2-3; D not resolved. Trimming took 11 bases from V and 6 from J, leaving 18 bases between them. The germline V gene has CDR1 ENHRY and CDR2 SYGVKD. The CDR3 is 13 residues long.

The chain carries TRBV7-2 and TRBJ2-1, with 11 bases identical to TRBD1. Germline-derived CDR1 and CDR2 are SGHTA and FQGNSA. The CDR3 extends over 14 amino acids. V dropped 5 bases and J dropped 6; count of bases not matched to a gene: 3. CDR3 loop: CASSPGQGGNEQFF. CDR3 DNA sequence: TGTGCCAGCAGCCCGGGACAGGGGGGCAATGAGCAGTTCTTC.

The chain combines TRBV5-6 with TRBJ2-7; possibly TRBD2 for D (5 bases). The germline CDR1 and CDR2 sequences are SGHDT and YYEEEE. Trimming shortened V by 0 bases and J by 0 bases, and 10 bases separated the two germline ends. The CDR3 spans 15 residues. CDR3 protein: CASSLGRVSSYEQYF. CDR3 in DNA: TGTGCCAGCAGCTTGGGGCGGGTCTCCTCCTACGAGCAGTACTTC. Supplemented by reference TRBV5-6 and TRBJ2-7, the full variable domain reads DAGVTQSPTHLIKTRGQQVTLRCSPKSGHDTVSWYQQALGQGPQFIFQYYEEEERQRGNFPDRFSGHQFPNYSSELNVNALLLGDSALYLCASSLGRVSSYEQYFGPGTRLTVT.